This TCR beta chain was sequenced during a study of blood T cell repertoires in COVID-19. The CDR3 loop spans 13 amino acids. CDR1 and CDR2 from the germline V gene are SGHAT and FQDESV (reference sequence). Trimming removed 1 base at V and 1 base at J, with 4 bases between. Generated by immunoSEQ multiplex PCR, the TCRdb table keeps only in-frame clones and is missing some. The data contain a few hundred thousand clones, 80% to 90% of them seen just once; the ten biggest clones take up about 1.2%. V usage is TRBV11-1 and J usage is TRBJ1-1; D remains ambiguous. This clonotype was sampled from a woman aged 45 to 65 with acute or convalescent COVID-19. Sequencing used peripheral blood. DNA for the CDR3: TGTGCCAGCAGCTTAGATAGGAACACTGAAGCTTTCTTT. This codes for CASSLDRNTEAFF.